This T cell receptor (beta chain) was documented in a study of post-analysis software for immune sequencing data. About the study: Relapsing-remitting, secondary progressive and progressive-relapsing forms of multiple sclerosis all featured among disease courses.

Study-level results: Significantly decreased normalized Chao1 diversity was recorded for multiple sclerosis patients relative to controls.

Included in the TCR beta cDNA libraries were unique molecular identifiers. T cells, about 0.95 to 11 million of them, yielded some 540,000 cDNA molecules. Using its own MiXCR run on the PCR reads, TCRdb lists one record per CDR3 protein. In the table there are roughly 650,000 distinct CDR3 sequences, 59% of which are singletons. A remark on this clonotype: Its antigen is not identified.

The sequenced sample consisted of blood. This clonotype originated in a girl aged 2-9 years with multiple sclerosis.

The CDR3 reads CASSPLITGAGHGYTF. The CDR3 nucleotides are TGCGCCAGCAGCCCATTAATAACAGGGGCCGGGCATGGCTACACCTTC. This sequence joins TRBV5-1 and TRBJ1-2; 7 bases align to TRBD1. The CDR3 has 16 residues. V lost 4 bases to trimming and J lost 6 bases; unmatched junction nucleotides: 15. Looked up from germline, CDR1 is SGHRS and CDR2 is YFSETQ.